This TCR beta chain is drawn from a study of blood T cell repertoires in COVID-19. Turning to the study itself: Acute and convalescent COVID-19 samples came from the United States, Italy and Spain. The analysed material was cDNA or gDNA that came from T cells, B-cell-depleted T cells, or PBMCs.

Authors' methods: Reference gene primer amplification in the assay estimated nucleated cell counts. Assay used: immunoSEQ multiplex PCR; TCRdb lists only in-frame clones, some missing. The V and J calls and clone size are taken from that table; D and trimming were inferred from the DNA. The profile covers under 500,000 clones, with around 88% appearing a single time and around 4.4% taken by the ten largest. This clone was observed a single time. The sample comprised peripheral blood. The TCR originated in a woman under 40 with acute or convalescent COVID-19.

The CDR3, as DNA: TGTGCCAGCAGTTCCCACGACAGCACTAGCACAGATACGCAGTATTTT. This codes for CASSSHDSTSTDTQYF. This rearrangement joins TRBV6-5 to TRBJ2-3; a weak D match, TRBD1 (5 bases). V was cut by 4 bases and J by 0 bases, with 14 bases left in between. The length of the CDR3 is 16 residues. Germline V gives CDR1 MNHEY, CDR2 SVGAGI.